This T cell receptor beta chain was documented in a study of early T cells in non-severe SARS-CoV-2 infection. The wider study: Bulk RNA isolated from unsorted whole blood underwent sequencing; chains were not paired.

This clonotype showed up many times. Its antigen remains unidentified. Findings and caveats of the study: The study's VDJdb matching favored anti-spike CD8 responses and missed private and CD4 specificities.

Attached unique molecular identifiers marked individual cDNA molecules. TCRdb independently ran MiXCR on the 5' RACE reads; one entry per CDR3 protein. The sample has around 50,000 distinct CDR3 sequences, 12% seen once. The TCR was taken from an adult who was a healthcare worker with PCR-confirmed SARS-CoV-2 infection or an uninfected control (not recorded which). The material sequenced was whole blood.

In DNA, the CDR3 is TGCAGTGCTGGTTCCTATAATTCACCCCTCCACTTT. It encodes CSAGSYNSPLHF. The chain couples TRBV20-1 to TRBJ1-6; D unresolved. Germline CDR1 reads DFQATT; CDR2 reads SNEGSKA (reference sequence). Trimming removed 5 bases from V and 1 base from J, with 3 bases in between. This CDR3 has 12 amino acids.